One sample yielded the 8 T cell receptor beta chains listed below, sequenced in a study of human T cells and chemical hapten exposure. Before extraction, the whole blood was not fractionated, and total RNA was taken from it. TCRdb used MiXCR to reprocess the 5' RACE reads, holding one entry per CDR3 protein. The sample includes 75,000 or so distinct CDR3 sequences, approximately 15% of them seen just once. The receptors shown here come from a female donor in good health.

This clonotype showed up just a few times. J is TRBJ1-1 and V is TRBV5-4, with TRBD1 as a possible D gene (6 bases). Trimming cost V 0 bases and J 1 base, with 10 bases left between them. The CDR3 sequence is 15 residues long. The germline V gene has CDR1 SGHNT and CDR2 YYREEE (reference sequence). CDR3 loop: CASSLGGRGNTEAFF. Written as DNA, the CDR3 is TGTGCCAGCAGCTTGGGAGGCAGGGGGAACACTGAAGCTTTCTTT.

This clonotype has a handful of counts. V usage is TRBV4-3 and J usage is TRBJ2-3; D may correspond to TRBD1 or TRBD2 (5 bases each). The CDR3 is made up of 16 amino acids. Per germline, CDR1 LGHNA and CDR2 YSLEER. V was pared by 2 bases and J by 5 bases, with 17 bases between. As DNA, the CDR3 is TGCGCCAGCAGCCAATTCGGACGGGGCATAGGAGATACGCAGTATTTT. This encodes CASSQFGRGIGDTQYF.

The V and J genes are TRBV6-5 and TRBJ2-3; TRBD1 agrees at 9 bases. The CDR3 is 16 amino acids. Germline V gene sequence: CDR1 MNHEY, CDR2 SVGAGI. V lost 9 bases and J lost 2; bases outside the gene matches: 12. CDR3 sequence: CASRTGTGSYTDTQYF. The CDR3 nucleotides read TGTGCCAGTAGAACCGGGACAGGGTCCTACACAGATACGCAGTATTTT.

This clonotype was seen repeatedly, ten times or more. This chain joins TRBV5-1 and TRBJ2-2; TRBD1 matches at 10 bases. The CDR3 runs to 16 residues. Per the germline V gene, CDR1 is SGHRS and CDR2 is YFSETQ. V shed 0 bases, J shed 5 bases, and the junction held 4 bases outside the gene matches. CDR3 loop: CASSLDPGQGTGELFF. As DNA, the CDR3 is TGCGCCAGCAGCTTGGATCCGGGACAGGGGACCGGGGAGCTGTTTTTT.

This sequence joins TRBV20-1 and TRBJ2-7, with 10 positions matching TRBD1. The CDR3 is 14 amino acids. Germline V gene sequence: CDR1 DFQATT, CDR2 SNEGSKA (reference sequence). Trimming cost V 3 bases and J 4 bases; bases outside gene matches: 6. CDR3: CSARPGQGNYEQYF. The CDR3 DNA is TGCAGTGCTAGGCCGGGACAGGGGAATTACGAGCAGTACTTC.

The chain uses TRBV5-1 and TRBJ2-3; 8 bases are a match to TRBD2. This CDR3 has 15 residues. CDR1 is SGHRS and CDR2 is YFSETQ in the germline V gene. The V gene end was trimmed by 4 bases and the J gene end by 9 bases; junction bases not matched to a gene: 13. CDR3 bases: TGCGCCAGCAGCCGGACTAGCTGGGGGCAGGGAACGCAGTATTTT. Protein sequence: CASSRTSWGQGTQYF.

This clonotype came up a few times. This rearrangement joins TRBV29-1 to TRBJ2-7, with 9 positions matching TRBD2. This CDR3 has 13 amino acids. The germline V gene has CDR1 SQVTM and CDR2 ANQGSEA. V dropped 6 bases and J dropped 7; count of bases not matched to a gene: 10. CDR3 sequence reads: CSVQPGLAGEQYF. The CDR3 DNA sequence: TGCAGCGTGCAACCGGGACTAGCAGGGGAGCAGTACTTC.

This clonotype was detected many times. The rearrangement uses TRBV28 and TRBJ1-2, with D unclear. The CDR3 has 16 residues. Trimming stripped 3 bases from V and 6 bases from J, with 20 bases between. Germline assignment: CDR1 MDHEN and CDR2 SYDVKM. The CDR3 DNA sequence: TGTGCCAGCAGTTTGCGCTTTTCCGGACGCTTAAATGGCTACACCTTC. It encodes CASSLRFSGRLNGYTF.